The next 31 T cell receptor beta chains were all read from a single sample in a study of cytomegalovirus exposure and HLA in healthy donors. Repertoires were generated with immunoSEQ multiplex PCR, while TCRdb's copy carries only in-frame clones and drops some. The sample has about 98,000 clones; roughly 87% are singletons. The sequenced material came from PBMCs. The receptors come from a man aged 18 to 29 in good health and CMV-seropositive.

This chain joins TRBV7-2 and TRBJ2-7, with 9 positions matching TRBD1. CDR1 and CDR2 (germline): SGHTA, FQGNSA. This CDR3 region has 14 residues. V was clipped by 3 bases and J by 6 bases; unmatched bases: 6. In DNA form, the CDR3 reads TGTGCCAGCAGCTTTAACAGGGGGCTAGGCGAGCAGTACTTC. As protein: CASSFNRGLGEQYF.

This sequence joins TRBV6-1 and TRBJ1-2, with 8 bases that match TRBD1. The CDR3 is 15 amino acids. Germline V gene data show CDR1 as MNHNS and CDR2 as SASEGT. The V and J ends lost 4 bases and 0 bases, in that order; junction bases with no gene match: 4. CDR3 sequence: CASSGTGTTNYGYTF. CDR3 bases: TGTGCCAGCAGTGGGACAGGGACTACTAACTATGGCTACACCTTC.

V and J are TRBV6-1 and TRBJ2-1; TRBD2 matches 8 bases. Germline lookup yields CDR1 MNHNS and CDR2 SASEGT. The J segment lost 8 bases and the V segment lost 6 bases, leaving 9 bases of the junction unmatched. This CDR3 is built from 14 residues. The CDR3 loop is CASRAGTSRHEQFF. The CDR3 nucleotides are TGTGCCAGCAGGGCCGGGACTAGTCGTCATGAGCAGTTCTTC.

The chain combines TRBV4-3 with TRBJ1-6; D is uncertain. Germline V gives CDR1 LGHNA, CDR2 YSLEER. The length of the CDR3 is 12 residues. V dropped 1 base and J dropped 14 bases, with 9 bases sitting between them. The CDR3, as DNA: TGCGCCAGCAGCCAAGGGCGCGGATCCCTCCACTTT. It specifies CASSQGRGSLHF.

V gene TRBV4-2 combines with J gene TRBJ2-7, with 11 positions matching TRBD1. The CDR3 consists of 13 residues. Germline-derived CDR1 and CDR2 are LGHNA and YNFKEQ. V gave up 10 bases and J gave up 2 bases; unmatched junction bases: 4. In DNA form, the CDR3 reads TGTGCCACTAGGGGACAGGGGGCCTACGAGCAGTACTTC. Encoded protein: CATRGQGAYEQYF.

The gene calls are TRBV7-3 and TRBJ1-2; 9 bases agree with TRBD1. CDR3 length equals 14 residues. J lost 6 bases, V lost 5 bases, and 7 bases had no gene match. CDR1 is SGHTA, CDR2 FQGTGA, per germline. The CDR3 sequence: CASSPRGQGNGYTF. The DNA of the CDR3 is TGTGCCAGCAGCCCGCGCGGACAGGGGAATGGCTACACCTTC.

The V gene is TRBV6-1, the J gene TRBJ2-5; possible D gene TRBD1, 6 bases. The V and J ends lost 4 bases and 0 bases respectively, with 9 bases between them. The germline V gene encodes CDR1 MNHNS and CDR2 SASEGT. The CDR3 spans 14 residues. The CDR3 here is CASSVGQNQETQYF. Here the CDR3 DNA reads TGTGCCAGCAGTGTTGGACAGAACCAAGAGACCCAGTACTTC.

The gene calls are TRBV27 and TRBJ2-2, with D unresolved. This CDR3 comprises 13 residues. Germline values: CDR1 MNHEY, CDR2 SMNVEV (reference sequence). Trimming shortened V by 5 bases and J by 6 bases, and 10 bases separated the two germline ends. The CDR3 DNA is TGTGCCAGCAGTCCCCCCTTTTCCGGGGAGCTGTTTTTT. It translates to CASSPPFSGELFF.

The chain carries TRBV5-1 and TRBJ1-1; a possible D gene is TRBD1 (6 bases). The CDR3 is made up of 17 amino acids. V gave up 3 bases and J gave up 5 bases, with 23 bases separating them. Germline CDR1 reads SGHRS; CDR2 reads YFSETQ. CDR3 in amino acids: CASSSFGGGQGGTEAFF. CDR3 bases: TGCGCCAGCAGCTCCTTTGGGGGCGGGCAGGGAGGGACTGAAGCTTTCTTT.

The chain is built from TRBV28 and TRBJ1-2, with TRBD1 matching over 8 bases. The CDR3 runs to 13 residues. The germline V gene has CDR1 MDHEN and CDR2 SYDVKM. J lost 8 bases, V lost 3 bases, and 5 bases had no gene match. CDR3 in amino acids: CASSFQDREGYTF. CDR3 in DNA: TGTGCCAGCAGTTTCCAGGACAGGGAGGGCTACACCTTC.

The chain couples TRBV7-2 to TRBJ2-2; 7 bases are a match to TRBD1. This CDR3 is 15 amino acids long. With V trimmed by 5 bases and J by 5 bases, 8 bases remained unmatched. Germline assignment: CDR1 SGHTA and CDR2 FQGNSA. The CDR3 DNA is TGTGCCAGCAGCGAGGGTAGGGGGCCGACCGGGGAGCTGTTTTTT. Translated: CASSEGRGPTGELFF.

For this clone: Other DNA sequences in this specimen translate into the identical CDR3. The genes are TRBV5-1 and TRBJ1-2; D perhaps matches TRBD1 (6 bases). CDR1 and CDR2 from the germline V gene are SGHRS and YFSETQ. There are 13 residues in the CDR3. Trimming pared 2 bases from V and 3 bases from J, leaving 8 bases between. Here the CDR3 reads CASSLQGDYGYTF. The CDR3 DNA reads TGCGCCAGCAGCTTACAGGGTGACTATGGCTACACCTTC.

CDR3 sequence reads: CASSTTERGLDEQFF. In nucleotides, the CDR3 is TGTGCCAGTAGTACAACAGAGCGGGGCTTAGATGAGCAGTTCTTC. The chain recombines TRBV19 with TRBJ2-1; TRBD2 aligns across 7 bases. CDR3 length: 15 residues. V lost 4 bases to trimming and J lost 8 bases; unmatched junction nucleotides: 11. Germline lookup yields CDR1 LNHDA and CDR2 SQIVND (reference sequence).

The chain employs TRBV13 and TRBJ2-7; 15 bases agree with TRBD2. The CDR3 sequence is 15 residues long. V dropped 2 bases and J dropped 7; count of bases not matched to a gene: 3. CDR1 is PRHDT and CDR2 is FYEKMQ in the germline V gene (reference sequence). The CDR3 is CASSLPGTSGREQYF. CDR3 DNA sequence: TGTGCCAGCAGCTTACCCGGGACTAGCGGGAGGGAGCAGTACTTC.

On this clone itself: Compared with germline, one end of the junction differs, possibly owing to a read error. The rearrangement links TRBV7-8 to TRBJ1-1; 10 bases match TRBD1. Germline values: CDR1 SGHVS, CDR2 FQNEAQ. There are 10 residues in the CDR3. CDR3 region: CGTGETEAFF. In DNA form, the CDR3 reads TGCGGGACAGGGGAGACTGAAGCTTTCTTT.

The gene calls are TRBV7-9 and TRBJ1-5, with 9 bases fitting TRBD1. Germline assignment: CDR1 SEHNR and CDR2 FQNEAQ (reference sequence). The J segment lost 7 bases and the V segment lost 4 bases, leaving 5 bases of the junction unmatched. This CDR3 contains 14 residues. The CDR3 protein is CASSSDRGGQPQHF. The CDR3 region has the DNA TGTGCCAGCAGCTCGGACAGGGGCGGGCAGCCCCAGCATTTT.

J is TRBJ2-5 and V is TRBV7-9; D perhaps matches TRBD1 (6 bases). Per germline, CDR1 SEHNR and CDR2 FQNEAQ (reference sequence). V lost 2 bases and J 2 bases, leaving 18 bases between the germline ends. This CDR3 has 17 residues. This chain's CDR3 is CASSLYADRGKQETQYF. In nucleotides, the CDR3 is TGTGCCAGCAGCTTATATGCGGACAGAGGAAAACAAGAGACCCAGTACTTC.

The chain has TRBV4-1 and TRBJ2-7; weak D call: TRBD1 (6 bases). CDR3 length: 15 residues. V lost 1 base, J lost 9 bases, and 19 bases lay in between. CDR1 is MGHRA, CDR2 YSYEKL, per germline. The CDR3, as DNA: TGCGCCAGCAGCCAAGCTGGGTCAGGGGTTTCGGTGCAGTACTTC. Its protein product is CASSQAGSGVSVQYF.

V is TRBV6-1 and J is TRBJ1-2, with a weak D call TRBD1 (6 bases). CDR3 length equals 13 residues. Trimming pared 2 bases from V and 2 bases from J, leaving 6 bases between. Germline assignment: CDR1 MNHNS and CDR2 SASEGT. The chain's CDR3 is CASSEQGNYGYTF. The CDR3 bases are TGTGCCAGCAGTGAACAGGGGAACTATGGCTACACCTTC.

This clone was counted a single time. This chain links TRBV7-9 with TRBJ2-1, with a tentative D call TRBD2 (6 bases). CDR3 length: 15 residues. Trimming shortened V by 2 bases and J by 4 bases, and 12 bases separated the two germline ends. Per germline, CDR1 SEHNR and CDR2 FQNEAQ (reference sequence). The CDR3: CASSLISGQYNEQFF. CDR3 nucleotides: TGTGCCAGCAGCTTAATTAGCGGCCAATACAATGAGCAGTTCTTC.

This clone was observed a handful of times. This chain uses TRBV18 with TRBJ2-5, with 8 bases that match TRBD1. Trimming removed 2 bases from V and 5 bases from J; junction bases left unmatched: 4. The germline CDR1 and CDR2 sequences are KGHSH and LQKENI. This CDR3 spans 14 amino acids. CDR3 nucleotide sequence: TGTGCCAGCTCACCAGCAGGGGGCTGGGAGACCCAGTACTTC. It encodes CASSPAGGWETQYF.

The chain combines TRBV5-1 with TRBJ1-1; D gene unclear. V was shortened by 3 bases and J by 1 base, with 7 bases between the two germline ends. The CDR3 covers 13 residues. The V gene's germline CDR1 is SGHRS and CDR2 YFSETQ. The CDR3 region is CASSSQSNTEAFF. The CDR3 coding sequence is TGCGCCAGCAGCTCACAATCGAACACTGAAGCTTTCTTT. Filled out from reference TRBV5-1 and TRBJ1-1, the complete variable domain reads KAGVTQTPRYLIKTRGQQVTLSCSPISGHRSVSWYQQTPGQGLQFLFEYFSETQRNKGNFPGRFSGRQFSNSRSEMNVSTLELGDSALYLCASSSQSNTEAFFGQGTRLTVV.

The genes are TRBV5-1 and TRBJ2-1; TRBD2 matches 11 bases. CDR3 size: 13 residues. V dropped 5 bases and J dropped 12; count of bases not matched to a gene: 7. Germline V gene data show CDR1 as SGHRS and CDR2 as YFSETQ. DNA of the CDR3: TGCGCCAGCAGTCTAGCGGGAGGTACGTGGCAGTTCTTC. Encoded protein: CASSLAGGTWQFF.

The chain links TRBV7-6 to TRBJ2-7; 9 positions agree with TRBD2. Losses at the gene ends were 1 base for V and 6 bases for J; bases not matched to a gene: 10. The V gene's germline CDR1 is SGHVS and CDR2 FNYEAQ. This CDR3 contains 16 residues. For the CDR3, the DNA is TGTGCCAGCAGCTTAGGGTCAGCGGGGGGTTTCGGCGAGCAGTACTTC. Translation: CASSLGSAGGFGEQYF.

The chain couples TRBV19 to TRBJ2-5; 8 positions match TRBD2. CDR3 size: 13 residues. After removal of 5 bases from V and 4 bases from J, the junction contained 3 bases not matched to a gene. Germline lookup yields CDR1 LNHDA and CDR2 SQIVND (reference sequence). Here the CDR3 reads CASSPRGGETQYF. The CDR3 DNA follows: TGTGCCAGTAGTCCCCGGGGGGGAGAGACCCAGTACTTC.

The chain uses TRBV25-1 and TRBJ2-7, with a possible D match to TRBD1 (6 bases). Deletions cut 0 bases from V and 2 bases from J, with 14 bases between. The CDR3 is 16 residues long. Germline values: CDR1 MGHDK, CDR2 SYGVNS. The CDR3 DNA follows: TGTGCCAGCAGTGAATATTACGGGGACACGGCCTACGAGCAGTACTTC. As protein: CASSEYYGDTAYEQYF.

The genes are TRBV7-6 and TRBJ2-7, with 9 bases aligning to TRBD2. V shed 1 base, J shed 2 bases, and the junction held 3 bases outside the gene matches. CDR3 length: 15 amino acids. CDR1 is SGHVS, CDR2 FNYEAQ, per germline. The CDR3 loop is CASSLETSGAYEQYF. For the CDR3, the DNA is TGTGCCAGCAGCTTAGAGACTAGCGGAGCCTACGAGCAGTACTTC.

This clone was seen only once. This chain joins TRBV27 and TRBJ2-7; the D gene is possibly TRBD2 (7 bases). The germline gives CDR1 MNHEY, CDR2 SMNVEV (reference sequence). Between the trimmed V and J ends, which lost 4 bases and 3 bases, there was a span of 16 bases. This CDR3 has 15 residues. As DNA, the CDR3 is TGTGCCAGCAGTTCGGGGGGCGAGGGTGGCTACGAGCAGTACTTC. Its protein is CASSSGGEGGYEQYF.

The rearrangement links TRBV9 to TRBJ1-1; D unresolved. The germline gives CDR1 SGDLS, CDR2 YYNGEE. This CDR3 has 15 residues. Trimming took off 0 bases at V and 4 bases at J, with 13 bases between the two ends. The DNA for the CDR3 is TGTGCCAGCAGCGTAGCTACGGGTTCGACCACTGAAGCTTTCTTT. It specifies CASSVATGSTTEAFF.

V usage is TRBV7-6 and J usage is TRBJ2-1; TRBD2 matches 12 bases. CDR1 is SGHVS, CDR2 FNYEAQ, per germline. J gave up 6 bases and V 6 bases, and 6 bases lay outside the gene matches. This CDR3 spans 15 amino acids. In DNA, the CDR3 is TGTGCCAGCAGACTGACTAGCGGGAGTTCCAATGAGCAGTTCTTC. Amino acid sequence: CASRLTSGSSNEQFF.

This clone has just a few counts. The chain carries TRBV6-1 and TRBJ2-7; TRBD2 matches 8 bases. V gave up 6 bases and J gave up 2 bases; unmatched junction bases: 9. The CDR3 runs to 15 residues. In germline, CDR1 is MNHNS, CDR2 SASEGT. The CDR3 region is CASREWASGPYEQYF. The CDR3, as DNA: TGTGCCAGCAGGGAGTGGGCTAGCGGGCCCTACGAGCAGTACTTC.